Detailed here is one T cell receptor (beta chain). This entry is derived from a study of T-cell reconstitution after alpha-beta-depleted transplantation in children. Germline CDR1 and CDR2: SQVTM and ANQGSEA. The V and J ends lost 6 bases and 2 bases, in that order; junction bases with no gene match: 17. There are 17 residues in the CDR3. The authors prepared the TCRbeta library with unique molecular identifiers. Each CDR3 protein gets one entry after TCRdb re-called the PCR reads with MiXCR. The sample lists around 360,000 distinct CDR3 sequences, over 9% occurring once. The chain employs TRBV29-1 and TRBJ2-3; 7 nucleotides align to TRBD1. This TCR was sampled from a human donor who donated a stem cell graft to a child with acute lymphoblastic leukemia. Sequences were derived from PBMCs from the stem cell graft donor, sampled from the stem cell graft. The CDR3 protein is CSVQPNDRTGVTDTQYF. The CDR3 DNA sequence: TGCAGCGTCCAACCAAACGACCGGACAGGAGTCACAGATACGCAGTATTTT.